Below, 19 T cell receptor beta chains from the same sample are listed, as sequenced in a study of blood T cell repertoires in COVID-19. Data came from immunoSEQ multiplex PCR; TCRdb stores just in-frame clones and leaves some out. The repertoire has 230,000 or so clones, approximately 84% of them found once; the top ten carry approximately 4%. Source material: peripheral blood. These receptors all come from a man in his fifties or sixties with active or convalescent COVID-19.

V usage is TRBV30 and J usage is TRBJ1-1; a weak D match, TRBD1 (6 bases). The CDR3 runs to 12 residues. Germline lookup yields CDR1 GTSNPN and CDR2 SVGIG (reference sequence). The V gene lost 1 base and the J gene lost 7 bases, with 10 bases spanning the gap. CDR3 amino acids: CAWSGPDSEAFF. The CDR3 DNA reads TGTGCCTGGAGTGGTCCGGACAGTGAAGCTTTCTTT.

The V and J genes are TRBV9 and TRBJ1-3; D is ambiguous. Per the germline V gene, CDR1 is SGDLS and CDR2 is YYNGEE. The V and J ends lost 0 bases and 10 bases respectively, with 8 bases between them. CDR3 length: 12 amino acids. The CDR3 DNA sequence: TGTGCCAGCAGCGTAGGAGGGAGGACCATATATTTT. As protein: CASSVGGRTIYF.

This rearrangement joins TRBV27 to TRBJ2-7; tentative D call: TRBD1 (5 bases). V shed 6 bases and J shed 2 bases, with 11 bases lying between them. This CDR3 spans 13 amino acids. Germline values: CDR1 MNHEY, CDR2 SMNVEV (reference sequence). CDR3 nucleotides: TGTGCCAGCAGAGAGTCAGGGACCTACGAGCAGTACTTC. Its protein product is CASRESGTYEQYF.

The chain joins TRBV2 to TRBJ1-1; 8 positions agree with TRBD1. This CDR3 contains 13 residues. Per the germline V gene, CDR1 is SNHLY and CDR2 is FYNNEI. V lost 11 bases to trimming and J lost 5 bases; unmatched junction nucleotides: 10. The CDR3 here is CAGAQGARTEAFF. CDR3 DNA: TGTGCCGGGGCCCAGGGGGCTAGGACTGAAGCTTTCTTT. Variable domain in full (rest from reference TRBV2 and TRBJ1-1): EPEVTQTPSHQVTQMGQEVILRCVPISNHLYFYWYRQILGQKVEFLVSFYNNEISEKSEIFDDQFSVERPDGSNFTLKIRSTKLEDSAMYFCAGAQGARTEAFFGQGTRLTVV.

The rearrangement uses TRBV27 and TRBJ1-5; D gene ambiguous. The CDR3 totals 12 residues. V lost 6 bases and J 3 bases, leaving 6 bases between the germline ends. Looked up from germline, CDR1 is MNHEY and CDR2 is SMNVEV (reference sequence). The CDR3 region is CASRGVNQPQHF. As DNA, the CDR3 is TGTGCCAGCAGAGGAGTCAATCAGCCCCAGCATTTT.

This clone was observed a single time. The chain links TRBV9 to TRBJ1-2, with unresolved D. Germline V gives CDR1 SGDLS, CDR2 YYNGEE. This CDR3 region has 11 residues. Trimming stripped 9 bases from V and 5 bases from J, with 11 bases between. The CDR3, as DNA: TGTGCCACCTGTTGCGGTTATGGCTACACCTTC. Translated: CATCCGYGYTF.

Only one count was recorded for this clone. V gene TRBV25-1 combines with J gene TRBJ2-6; D might be TRBD2 (6 bases). Deletions cut 4 bases from V and 2 bases from J, with 12 bases between. The germline V gene has CDR1 MGHDK and CDR2 SYGVNS. This CDR3 has 16 amino acids. CDR3 loop: CASSGGTVPGANVLTF. The DNA of the CDR3 is TGTGCCAGCAGTGGCGGGACGGTGCCTGGGGCCAACGTCCTGACTTTC.

The V and J genes are TRBV27 and TRBJ1-6; TRBD1 aligns across 8 bases. J gave up 11 bases and V 5 bases, and 8 bases lay outside the gene matches. CDR3 length equals 14 residues. The germline CDR1 and CDR2 sequences are MNHEY and SMNVEV (reference sequence). For the CDR3, the DNA is TGTGCCAGCAGTACGCCGGACAGGGCTGCACCCCTCCACTTT. It encodes CASSTPDRAAPLHF.

The rearrangement links TRBV7-2 to TRBJ2-7, with 9 bases matching TRBD1. This CDR3 comprises 14 residues. V shed 4 bases and J 7 bases; nucleotides not matched to a gene: 8. From germline, CDR1 is SGHTA and CDR2 FQGNSA. CDR3 in DNA: TGTGCCAGCAGCTACTGGACGGGGACAGGGGAGCAGTACTTC. Amino acids: CASSYWTGTGEQYF.

This clone was seen once. V usage is TRBV19 and J usage is TRBJ1-5; unclear D gene. CDR1 is LNHDA, CDR2 SQIVND, per germline (reference sequence). The CDR3 spans 13 residues. The ends were cut back, 9 bases at V and 4 bases at J, with 13 bases in the middle. CDR3 loop: CASRRQVNQPQHF. The CDR3 DNA follows: TGTGCCAGCCGACGGCAGGTGAATCAGCCCCAGCATTTT.

This chain connects TRBV30 to TRBJ1-4; 8 bases are shared with TRBD1. V shed 3 bases, J shed 6 bases, and the junction held 15 bases outside the gene matches. CDR1 and CDR2 (germline): GTSNPN, SVGIG (reference sequence). The length of the CDR3 is 17 residues. The CDR3 loop reads CAWSRGDRRVSDEKLFF. Here the CDR3 DNA reads TGTGCCTGGAGCCGAGGGGACAGGAGGGTTTCAGATGAAAAACTGTTTTTT.

This chain joins TRBV24-1 and TRBJ2-1; 7 nucleotides agree with TRBD2. Germline V lookup: CDR1 KGHDR, CDR2 SFDVKD. This CDR3 has 13 residues. V dropped 8 bases and J dropped 8; count of bases not matched to a gene: 8. The CDR3 spells CATTLRGEHEQFF. Here the CDR3 DNA reads TGTGCCACCACCTTACGGGGGGAGCATGAGCAGTTCTTC.

The chain employs TRBV30 and TRBJ1-5; 12 bases match TRBD1. The CDR3 is 18 amino acids. V was clipped by 0 bases and J by 2 bases; unmatched bases: 8. The germline V gene encodes CDR1 GTSNPN and CDR2 SVGIG (reference sequence). CDR3 sequence reads: CAWSVGTGGNRRNQPQHF. The CDR3 DNA is TGTGCCTGGAGTGTAGGGACAGGGGGCAATAGGCGCAATCAGCCCCAGCATTTT.

This clone has a handful of counts. CDR3 sequence: CASSYGAGGMNEQFF. Written as DNA, the CDR3 is TGTGCCAGCAGTTATGGGGCAGGGGGCATGAATGAGCAGTTCTTC. The chain uses TRBV6-5 and TRBJ2-1, with 8 bases that match TRBD1. The CDR3 is 15 residues long. Germline lookup yields CDR1 MNHEY and CDR2 SVGAGI. V trimming: 3 bases; J trimming: 7 bases; junction bases outside the gene matches: 8.

The chain links TRBV7-2 to TRBJ2-7, with 12 positions matching TRBD2. After removal of 11 bases from V and 3 bases from J, the junction contained 8 bases not matched to a gene. The length of the CDR3 is 14 residues. Germline assignment: CDR1 SGHTA and CDR2 FQGNSA. The CDR3 region is CASSTSGGNYEQYF. The CDR3 DNA follows: TGTGCCTCCTCGACTAGCGGGGGCAACTACGAGCAGTACTTC.

The chain joins TRBV18 to TRBJ2-2, with 10 bases that match TRBD1. The CDR3 contains 15 residues. Germline CDR1 and CDR2: KGHSH and LQKENI. Trimming removed 4 bases from V and 3 bases from J; junction bases left unmatched: 2. Here the CDR3 reads CASSLGTGDTGELFF. DNA of the CDR3: TGTGCCAGCTCACTCGGGACAGGGGACACCGGGGAGCTGTTTTTT.

This chain connects TRBV30 to TRBJ1-3; a possible D gene is TRBD1 (5 bases). Germline lookup yields CDR1 GTSNPN and CDR2 SVGIG (reference sequence). This CDR3 comprises 14 residues. V was shortened by 6 bases and J by 0 bases, with 12 bases between the two germline ends. The CDR3 sequence is CACSGRGSGNTIYF. For the CDR3, the DNA is TGTGCCTGCTCCGGGAGGGGCTCTGGAAACACCATATATTTT. Full variable domain (missing parts from reference TRBV30 and TRBJ1-3): SQTIHQWPATLVQPVGSPLSLECTVEGTSNPNLYWYRQAAGRGLQLLFYSVGIGQISSEVPQNLSASRPQDRQFILSSKKLLLSDSGFYLCACSGRGSGNTIYFGEGSWLTVV.

The rearrangement links TRBV10-3 to TRBJ1-1; no definite D call. Germline assignment: CDR1 ENHRY and CDR2 SYGVKD. V was clipped by 4 bases and J by 2 bases, with 8 bases between them. The CDR3 totals 13 residues. The CDR3 region is CAISVGVNTEAFF. The CDR3 DNA reads as TGTGCCATCAGTGTCGGGGTTAACACTGAAGCTTTCTTT.

This chain links TRBV5-6 with TRBJ1-1; possibly TRBD1 for D (5 bases). Trimming took off 3 bases at V and 2 bases at J, with 14 bases between the two ends. Germline V gene lookup returns CDR1 SGHDT and CDR2 YYEEEE. The CDR3 contains 15 residues. Here the CDR3 reads CASSWRDWENTEAFF. CDR3 DNA sequence: TGTGCCAGCAGCTGGCGGGACTGGGAAAACACTGAAGCTTTCTTT.